This T cell receptor (beta chain) was observed in a study of T cells in Graves' hyperthyroidism and ophthalmopathy. Trimming shortened V by 2 bases and J by 0 bases, and 8 bases separated the two germline ends. The CDR3 sequence is 15 residues long. CDR1 MDHEN and CDR2 SYDVKM come from the germline V gene. Using RNA transcripts as the source, TCR beta CDR3 regions were amplified. The TCR CDR3 first-round RT-PCR relied on the HTBI primer set. One entry per CDR3 protein, called by TCRdb with MiXCR from the multiplex PCR reads. The profile shows about 530,000 distinct CDR3 sequences, under 20% of them singletons. Regarding the study as a whole: The majority of expanded thyroid clonotypes above 0.001 also appeared in blood.

In the ophthalmopathy cohort, Clinical Activity Score was at least 3, NOSPECS grade at least 4, and duration under 3 months. Together with thyroid ultrasound, orbital computed tomography, serum thyroxine and TRAb, clinical symptoms were used for diagnoses. This clonotype occurred a few times. As yet, its antigen is unknown. This clonotype was obtained from a woman younger than 30 with Graves' ophthalmopathy. Sequenced input: blood. The J gene is TRBJ1-3, the V gene TRBV28; D remains ambiguous. In DNA form, the CDR3 reads TGTGCCAGCAGTTTAACCCTGAACTCTGGAAACACCATATATTTT. Its protein is CASSLTLNSGNTIYF.